The 10 T cell receptor beta chains reported below all come from one sample, sequenced in a study of blood T cell repertoires in COVID-19. Clones were sequenced by immunoSEQ multiplex PCR, and TCRdb holds only the in-frame ones, with some missing. The top ten clones hold approximately 8% of a sample with about 110,000 clones, approximately 67% of them seen once. Sequencing input: peripheral blood. Receptors were obtained from a woman aged 60-70 years with acute or convalescent COVID-19.

The chain combines TRBV20-1 with TRBJ2-3; no clear D gene. The CDR3 length is 15 residues. The V gene's germline CDR1 is DFQATT and CDR2 SNEGSKA (reference sequence). V was clipped by 6 bases and J by 2 bases, with 18 bases between them. CDR3 sequence: CSASRGGDSTDTQYF. CDR3 DNA sequence: TGCAGTGCCAGTAGAGGCGGAGACTCCACAGATACGCAGTATTTT.

This clone showed up just once. Within the sample, other DNA sequences also encode this same CDR3. The chain uses TRBV14 and TRBJ2-7; the D gene is possibly TRBD2 (5 bases). The CDR3 extends over 13 amino acids. The V gene lost 3 bases and the J gene lost 6 bases, with 12 bases spanning the gap. CDR1 and CDR2 (germline): SGHDN, FVKESK. The CDR3 DNA reads TGTGCCAGCAGCCAGTTTGAGGGCGGCGAGCAGTACTTC. It translates to CASSQFEGGEQYF.

J is TRBJ1-6 and V is TRBV28, with a tentative D call TRBD1 (6 bases). Germline-derived CDR1 and CDR2 are MDHEN and SYDVKM. V lost 6 bases and J lost 6, with 12 bases in between. CDR3 size: 14 residues. The CDR3 loop is CASRTGQSNSPLHF. The DNA of the CDR3 is TGTGCCAGCAGGACCGGACAGAGTAATTCACCCCTCCACTTT.

This chain connects TRBV6-9 to TRBJ2-2, with D perhaps matching TRBD1 (6 bases). The V end lost 8 bases, the J end lost 0 bases, and 10 bases lay between the germline ends. Germline V gene sequence: CDR1 MNHGY, CDR2 SVAAGI. The CDR3 is made up of 14 amino acids. The CDR3 sequence: CASGQTANTGELFF. The DNA for the CDR3 is TGTGCCAGCGGACAGACAGCGAACACCGGGGAGCTGTTTTTT.

This clone showed up just a few times. The rearrangement joins TRBV28 to TRBJ1-6; D is possibly TRBD1 (5 bases). This CDR3 has 18 residues. Between the trimmed V and J ends, which lost 3 bases and 0 bases, there was a span of 15 bases. The V gene's germline CDR1 is MDHEN and CDR2 SYDVKM. The CDR3 region has the DNA TGTGCCAGCAGTTTCCGGGGGGGGGTGAGCTCCTATAATTCACCCCTCCACTTT. Translating gives CASSFRGGVSSYNSPLHF. Supplemented by reference TRBV28 and TRBJ1-6, the full variable domain reads DVKVTQSSRYLVKRTGEKVFLECVQDMDHENMFWYRQDPGLGLRLIYFSYDVKMKEKGDIPEGYSVSREKKERFSLILESASTNQTSMYLCASSFRGGVSSYNSPLHFGNGTRLTVT.

The chain uses TRBV2 and TRBJ1-5; D uncertain. V gave up 6 bases and J gave up 1 base, with 10 bases separating them. Germline V gene lookup returns CDR1 SNHLY and CDR2 FYNNEI. This CDR3 has 14 residues. The CDR3 nucleotides read TGTGCCAGCAGCAAAATGGGCAGCAATCAGCCCCAGCATTTT. Translation: CASSKMGSNQPQHF.

V gene TRBV6-6 combines with J gene TRBJ1-2, with D tentatively TRBD1 (5 bases). Germline V lookup: CDR1 MNHNY, CDR2 SVGAGI (reference sequence). CDR3 length: 14 amino acids. With 7 bases removed from V and 10 bases from J, the gap between germline ends came to 22 bases. The CDR3 region is CASIATEGLKSYTF. CDR3 nucleotide sequence: TGTGCCAGCATCGCGACGGAGGGACTTAAGTCCTACACCTTC.

This rearrangement joins TRBV5-1 to TRBJ1-2, with a tentative D call TRBD1 (6 bases). Germline assignment: CDR1 SGHRS and CDR2 YFSETQ. The CDR3 length is 16 residues. The ends were cut back, 5 bases at V and 0 bases at J, with 17 bases in the middle. CDR3 amino acids: CASRQGLADTNYGYTF. CDR3 in DNA: TGCGCCAGCAGACAGGGCCTTGCTGATACTAACTATGGCTACACCTTC.

In this sample, this clone turned up a few times. The J gene is TRBJ1-2, the V gene TRBV5-6; 9 nucleotides line up with TRBD1. The germline gives CDR1 SGHDT, CDR2 YYEEEE. Germline trimming cut 1 base from V and 11 bases from J; bases unmatched to any gene: 12. The CDR3 consists of 15 residues. The CDR3: CASSLTRTGASRYTF. The CDR3 nucleotides are TGTGCCAGCAGCTTGACGCGGACAGGGGCTTCTAGATACACCTTC.

The J gene is TRBJ2-3, the V gene TRBV24-1, with 14 positions matching TRBD2. The CDR3 length is 15 residues. The germline CDR1 and CDR2 sequences are KGHDR and SFDVKD. J lost 7 bases, V lost 3 bases, and 2 bases had no gene match. The CDR3 region is CATSDGLAGGYTQYF. CDR3 nucleotide sequence: TGTGCCACCAGTGATGGACTAGCGGGGGGATATACGCAGTATTTT.